A single T cell receptor (beta chain) is shown here with its context. The CDR3 ends on some other residue instead of the conserved phenylalanine or tryptophan, so this is likely a read error. The template was RNA from unsorted bulk tissue. This non-tumor lung sample came from over 3 cm beyond the tumor edge. A modified ARM-PCR protocol with three rounds of nested PCR amplified TCRbeta. One entry per CDR3 protein, called by TCRdb with MiXCR from the multiplex PCR reads. The table lists tens of thousands of distinct CDR3 sequences, roughly 60% of them singletons, with 19% in the top ten. The CDR3 totals 14 residues. This entry belongs to a study of tumor and adjacent non-tumor tissue in lung cancer.

The genes are TRBV12-3 or TRBV12-4 and TRBJ1-5, with D unresolved. The receptor was derived from a woman aged 40 to 50 with non-small cell lung cancer. The sample consisted of distant non-tumor lung tissue. This CDR3 reads CASSLLGLNQPQHS. Written as DNA, the CDR3 is TGTGCCAGCAGTCTCCTAGGCCTCAATCAACCCCAGCATTCT.